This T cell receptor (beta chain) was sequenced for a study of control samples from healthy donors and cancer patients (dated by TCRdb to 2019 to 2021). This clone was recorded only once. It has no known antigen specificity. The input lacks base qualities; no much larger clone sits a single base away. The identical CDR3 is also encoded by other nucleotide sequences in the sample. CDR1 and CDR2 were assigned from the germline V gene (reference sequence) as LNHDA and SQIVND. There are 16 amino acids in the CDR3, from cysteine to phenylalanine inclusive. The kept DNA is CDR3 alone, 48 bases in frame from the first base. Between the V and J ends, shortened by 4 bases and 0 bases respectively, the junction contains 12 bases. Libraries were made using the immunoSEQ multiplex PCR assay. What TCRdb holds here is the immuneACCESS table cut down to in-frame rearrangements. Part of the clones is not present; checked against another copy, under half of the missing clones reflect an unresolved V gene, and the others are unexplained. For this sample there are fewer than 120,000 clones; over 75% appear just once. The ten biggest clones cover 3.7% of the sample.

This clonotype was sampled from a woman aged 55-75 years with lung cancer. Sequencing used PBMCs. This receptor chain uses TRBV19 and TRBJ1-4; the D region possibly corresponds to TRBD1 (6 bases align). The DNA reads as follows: TGTGCCAGTAGTAAGAAAGGGGGTGCAACTAATGAAAAACTGTTTTTT. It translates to CASSKKGGATNEKLFF.